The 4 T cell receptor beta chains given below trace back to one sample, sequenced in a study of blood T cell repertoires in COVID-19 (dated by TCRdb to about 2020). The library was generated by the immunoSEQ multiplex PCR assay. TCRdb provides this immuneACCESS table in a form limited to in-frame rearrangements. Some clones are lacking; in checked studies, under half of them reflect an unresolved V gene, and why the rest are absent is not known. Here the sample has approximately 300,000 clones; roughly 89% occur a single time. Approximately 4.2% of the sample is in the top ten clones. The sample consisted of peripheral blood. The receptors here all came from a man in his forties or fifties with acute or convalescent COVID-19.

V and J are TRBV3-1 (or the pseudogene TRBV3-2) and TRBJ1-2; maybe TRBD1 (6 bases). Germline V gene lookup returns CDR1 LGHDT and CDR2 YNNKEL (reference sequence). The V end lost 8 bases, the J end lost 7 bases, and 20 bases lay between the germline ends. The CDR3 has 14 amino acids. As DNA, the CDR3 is TGTGCCAGCGGACCTCGGGGGGCGTTGGGTGGCTACACCTTC. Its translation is CASGPRGALGGYTF.

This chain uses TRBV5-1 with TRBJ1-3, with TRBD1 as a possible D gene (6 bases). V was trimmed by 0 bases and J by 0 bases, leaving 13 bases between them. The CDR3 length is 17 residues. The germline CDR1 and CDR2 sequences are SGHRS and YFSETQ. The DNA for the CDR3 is TGCGCCAGCAGCTTGGCTTCTGACAGGCTCTCTGGAAACACCATATATTTT. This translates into CASSLASDRLSGNTIYF. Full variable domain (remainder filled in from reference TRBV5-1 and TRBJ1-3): KAGVTQTPRYLIKTRGQQVTLSCSPISGHRSVSWYQQTPGQGLQFLFEYFSETQRNKGNFPGRFSGRQFSNSRSEMNVSTLELGDSALYLCASSLASDRLSGNTIYFGEGSWLTVV.

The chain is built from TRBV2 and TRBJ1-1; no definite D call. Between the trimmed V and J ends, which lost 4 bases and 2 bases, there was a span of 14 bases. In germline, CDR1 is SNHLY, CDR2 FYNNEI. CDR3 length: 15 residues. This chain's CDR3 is CASSVTIPGNTEAFF. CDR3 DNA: TGTGCCAGCAGTGTGACAATACCGGGAAACACTGAAGCTTTCTTT.

CDR3 region: CASLLPASEGTGGELFF. CDR3 DNA sequence: TGCGCCAGCCTACTCCCAGCTTCGGAGGGTACGGGCGGGGAGCTGTTTTTT. The rearrangement joins TRBV5-1 to TRBJ2-2; D perhaps matches TRBD2 (6 bases). Germline V gene lookup returns CDR1 SGHRS and CDR2 YFSETQ. V shed 7 bases and J shed 7 bases, with 26 bases lying between them. The CDR3 covers 17 residues. Complete variable domain (other parts from reference TRBV5-1 and TRBJ2-2): KAGVTQTPRYLIKTRGQQVTLSCSPISGHRSVSWYQQTPGQGLQFLFEYFSETQRNKGNFPGRFSGRQFSNSRSEMNVSTLELGDSALYLCASLLPASEGTGGELFFGEGSRLTVL.